A single T cell receptor beta chain is shown here with its context. Its antigen is currently unknown. The data stem from a study of cytomegalovirus exposure and HLA in healthy donors. At the level of the study: Earlier results showed approximately 110 million unique TCR beta sequences derived from 150 million to 200 million T cells. Approximately 85 million unique TCRs from HLA-typed donors were held in an early data release. Points from the study as a whole: Common viral pathogens (according to a later analysis) appeared linked to several of the most significant clusters. According to reports, the classifier identified cytomegalovirus status with high specificity and sensitivity.

The germline V gene has CDR1 SGHRS and CDR2 YFSETQ. The CDR3 consists of 14 residues. V shed 2 bases and J shed 3 bases, with 11 bases lying between them. PCR primers comprised 60 Vbeta and 13 Jbeta primers. TCRdb's copy holds only in-frame clones and misses some; the assay was immunoSEQ multiplex PCR. The table records 110,000 or so clones, about 13% of them present only once. The chain carries TRBV5-1 and TRBJ1-1, with D possibly matching TRBD1 (5 bases). Sequencing was performed on PBMCs. This clonotype originated in a man aged 35-49 years in good health and CMV-seropositive. The CDR3: CASSLTTGDTEAFF. DNA for the CDR3: TGCGCCAGCAGCTTAACGACGGGGGACACTGAAGCTTTCTTT.